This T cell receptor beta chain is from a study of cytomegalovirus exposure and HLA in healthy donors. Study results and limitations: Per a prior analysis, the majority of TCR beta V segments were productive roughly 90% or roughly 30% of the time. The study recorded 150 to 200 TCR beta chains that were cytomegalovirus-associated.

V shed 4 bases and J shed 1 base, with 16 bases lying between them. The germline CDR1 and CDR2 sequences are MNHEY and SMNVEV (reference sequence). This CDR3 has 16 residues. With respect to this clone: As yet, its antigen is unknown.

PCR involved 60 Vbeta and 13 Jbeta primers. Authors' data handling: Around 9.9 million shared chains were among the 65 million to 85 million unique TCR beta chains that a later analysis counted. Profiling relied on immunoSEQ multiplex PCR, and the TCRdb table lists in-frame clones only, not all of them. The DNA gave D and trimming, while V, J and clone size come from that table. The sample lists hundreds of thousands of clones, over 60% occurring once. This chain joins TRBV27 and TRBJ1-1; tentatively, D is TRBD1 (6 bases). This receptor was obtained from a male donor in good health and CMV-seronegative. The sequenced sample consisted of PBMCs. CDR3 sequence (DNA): TGTGCCAGCAGTTCAACTACCGGGACAACGAACACTGAAGCTTTCTTT. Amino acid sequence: CASSSTTGTTNTEAFF.